This passage covers 20 T cell receptor beta chains from one sample sequenced in a study of blood T cell repertoires in COVID-19. Libraries were prepared by immunoSEQ multiplex PCR; TCRdb keeps only in-frame clonotypes and omits some of them. This table has about 100,000 clones, 88% appearing once. Material: peripheral blood. These receptors came from a human donor in a cohort sampled during active COVID-19.

This chain connects TRBV3-1 (or the pseudogene TRBV3-2) to TRBJ1-2; perhaps TRBD1 as D (6 bases). Germline assignment: CDR1 LGHDT and CDR2 YNNKEL (reference sequence). This CDR3 is 14 amino acids long. V gave up 6 bases and J gave up 0 bases, with 11 bases separating them. CDR3 bases: TGTGCCAGCAGTCCGACAGGAACTAACTATGGCTACACCTTC. Its translation is CASSPTGTNYGYTF.

The chain joins TRBV2 to TRBJ2-2, with TRBD1 matching 9 bases. The junction had 7 bases not matched to a gene; V was cut back by 7 bases and J by 4 bases. From germline, CDR1 is SNHLY and CDR2 FYNNEI. CDR3 length: 15 amino acids. The chain's CDR3 is CASTTGGSGTGELFF. CDR3 in DNA: TGTGCCAGCACCACAGGGGGCTCCGGCACCGGGGAGCTGTTTTTT. The full variable domain, its missing parts supplied by reference TRBV2 and TRBJ2-2, is EPEVTQTPSHQVTQMGQEVILRCVPISNHLYFYWYRQILGQKVEFLVSFYNNEISEKSEIFDDQFSVERPDGSNFTLKIRSTKLEDSAMYFCASTTGGSGTGELFFGEGSRLTVL.

This chain's CDR3 is CASSPRDRSLTNEKLFF. The CDR3 DNA follows: TGCGCCAGCAGCCCCCGGGACAGGAGCCTAACTAATGAAAAACTGTTTTTT. The rearrangement uses TRBV4-1 and TRBJ1-4; TRBD1 agrees at 8 bases. The length of the CDR3 is 17 residues. J lost 1 base, V lost 4 bases, and 8 bases had no gene match. Looked up from germline, CDR1 is MGHRA and CDR2 is YSYEKL.

The J gene is TRBJ2-6, the V gene TRBV10-3, with D tentatively TRBD2 (6 bases). Germline CDR1 and CDR2: ENHRY and SYGVKD. The CDR3 loop spans 17 amino acids. The V end lost 8 bases, the J end lost 2 bases, and 19 bases lay between the germline ends. The CDR3 bases are TGTGCCATCGCCGAAGGAGGGGTCGCCCCTGGGGCCAACGTCCTGACTTTC. Translated, it gives CAIAEGGVAPGANVLTF.

The genes are TRBV6-5 and TRBJ2-7; tentatively, D is TRBD2 (7 bases). This CDR3 spans 14 amino acids. Trimming shortened V by 6 bases and J by 4 bases, and 16 bases separated the two germline ends. Germline V gene sequence: CDR1 MNHEY, CDR2 SVGAGI. The CDR3 sequence is CASRPGGGTYEQYF. The CDR3 DNA follows: TGTGCCAGCAGACCAGGCGGGGGCACATACGAGCAGTACTTC.

The chain links TRBV3-1 (or the pseudogene TRBV3-2) to TRBJ2-3; 12 nucleotides line up with TRBD2. Germline V CDR1 and CDR2: LGHDT, YNNKEL (reference sequence). This CDR3 contains 17 residues. The V and J ends lost 1 base and 2 bases, in that order; junction bases with no gene match: 4. The CDR3: CASSQGSSGRATDTQYF. CDR3 DNA: TGTGCCAGCAGCCAAGGCTCTAGCGGGAGGGCCACAGATACGCAGTATTTT.

V usage is TRBV6-6 and J usage is TRBJ2-7, with D perhaps matching TRBD1 (5 bases). The germline CDR1 and CDR2 sequences are MNHNY and SVGAGI (reference sequence). V dropped 7 bases and J dropped 4 bases, with 11 bases sitting between them. This CDR3 contains 12 residues. Written as DNA, the CDR3 is TGTGCCAGCACGGTCCCAGGGTACGAGCAGTACTTC. It codes for CASTVPGYEQYF.

Of note for this clone: The sample contains more than one DNA sequence encoding this CDR3. The chain couples TRBV7-9 to TRBJ1-2; TRBD1 matches at 10 bases. Germline V gives CDR1 SEHNR, CDR2 FQNEAQ (reference sequence). Trimming at V came to 4 bases and at J to 8 bases, leaving 4 bases not matched to a gene. This CDR3 contains 13 residues. The CDR3 coding sequence is TGTGCCAGCAGCTCCGACAGGGGGCACGGCTACACCTTC. It translates to CASSSDRGHGYTF.

This chain uses TRBV28 with TRBJ2-7, with 10 bases lining up with TRBD2. This CDR3 contains 17 residues. Unmatched junction bases numbered 13, after V lost 6 bases and J lost 2 bases. CDR1 is MDHEN and CDR2 is SYDVKM in the germline V gene. The CDR3 DNA reads as TGTGCCAGCAGGCAGAGGACTAGCGGCTGGGGGCCCTACGAGCAGTACTTC. Its translation: CASRQRTSGWGPYEQYF. The entire variable domain, with the rest obtained from reference TRBV28 and TRBJ2-7, is as follows: DVKVTQSSRYLVKRTGEKVFLECVQDMDHENMFWYRQDPGLGLRLIYFSYDVKMKEKGDIPEGYSVSREKKERFSLILESASTNQTSMYLCASRQRTSGWGPYEQYFGPGTRLTVT.

This clone appeared a few times. The chain couples TRBV28 to TRBJ1-6, with TRBD1 matching 12 bases. Germline V CDR1 and CDR2: MDHEN, SYDVKM. This CDR3 contains 16 residues. Unmatched junction bases numbered 9, after V lost 5 bases and J lost 10 bases. CDR3 residues: CASSDAGTGGQSPLHF. The CDR3 DNA sequence: TGTGCCAGCAGTGACGCCGGGACAGGGGGCCAATCACCCCTCCACTTT.

V is TRBV9 and J is TRBJ2-1; TRBD2 matches 11 bases. The length of the CDR3 is 15 residues. J lost 3 bases, V lost 3 bases, and 2 bases had no gene match. The V gene's germline CDR1 is SGDLS and CDR2 YYNGEE. The CDR3 DNA follows: TGTGCCAGCAGCGCGACTAGCGGGAACTACAATGAGCAGTTCTTC. It specifies CASSATSGNYNEQFF. Variable domain in full (rest from reference TRBV9 and TRBJ2-1): DSGVTQTPKHLITATGQRVTLRCSPRSGDLSVYWYQQSLDQGLQFLIQYYNGEERAKGNILERFSAQQFPDLHSELNLSSLELGDSALYFCASSATSGNYNEQFFGPGTRLTVL.

V usage is TRBV6-4 and J usage is TRBJ1-1, with D perhaps TRBD1 (5 bases). Germline CDR1 reads MRHNA; CDR2 reads SNTAGT. This CDR3 comprises 13 residues. V was clipped by 5 bases and J by 7 bases, with 14 bases between them. The CDR3 spells CASSQTPGLEAFF. CDR3 nucleotides: TGTGCCAGCAGTCAGACTCCGGGACTTGAAGCTTTCTTT.

V gene TRBV12-3 or TRBV12-4 combines with J gene TRBJ2-3; a possible D gene is TRBD2 (6 bases). This CDR3 is 13 amino acids long. Trimming stripped 2 bases from V and 7 bases from J, with 10 bases between. The DNA of the CDR3 is TGTGCCAGCAGTTTACCGGGACTGTATACGCAGTATTTT. Translating gives CASSLPGLYTQYF.

The CDR3 DNA is TGTGCCAGCAGCTTTCACGGGGGATTTAACGAGCAGTACTTC. Translating it yields CASSFHGGFNEQYF. The V call is TRBV7-2, the J call TRBJ2-7; perhaps TRBD2 as D (6 bases). The germline V and J ends were trimmed by 3 bases and 5 bases, with 14 bases remaining between them. This CDR3 has 14 residues. Germline loops: CDR1 SGHTA, CDR2 FQGNSA.

This clone was detected once. The CDR3: CASRGTGIFEQYF. The CDR3 DNA is TGTGCCAGCAGGGGGACAGGGATTTTCGAGCAGTACTTC. The genes are TRBV6-5 and TRBJ2-7; TRBD1 matches 9 bases. CDR1 MNHEY and CDR2 SVGAGI come from the germline V gene. The V and J ends lost 6 bases and 6 bases, in that order; junction bases with no gene match: 6. The CDR3 extends over 13 amino acids.

The chain couples TRBV7-6 to TRBJ2-3, with TRBD1 matching 9 bases. Germline V gene data show CDR1 as SGHVS and CDR2 as FNYEAQ. The junction had 11 bases not matched to a gene; V was cut back by 4 bases and J by 0 bases. The CDR3 is 18 amino acids. The CDR3 DNA is TGTGCCAGCAGCTCCCGGGACAGGGCACAGGGGAGCACAGATACGCAGTATTTT. It yields the protein CASSSRDRAQGSTDTQYF.

This chain uses TRBV19 with TRBJ1-4; 10 positions match TRBD1. The CDR3 covers 13 residues. J was trimmed by 8 bases and V by 5 bases; bases with no gene match: 2. The germline V gene has CDR1 LNHDA and CDR2 SQIVND (reference sequence). This chain's CDR3 is CASSEDRGEKLFF. The CDR3 nucleotides are TGTGCCAGTAGTGAGGACAGGGGGGAAAAACTGTTTTTT.

The V and J genes are TRBV7-2 and TRBJ2-6; D unclear. V lost 5 bases and J 3 bases, leaving 8 bases between the germline ends. CDR3 length: 14 residues. Germline-derived CDR1 and CDR2 are SGHTA and FQGNSA. The CDR3 here is CASSATGGANVLTF. The CDR3 DNA reads as TGTGCCAGCAGCGCTACTGGTGGGGCCAACGTCCTGACTTTC.

The V call is TRBV7-9, the J call TRBJ1-4; D might be TRBD1 (6 bases). With 0 bases removed from V and 4 bases from J, the gap between germline ends came to 12 bases. This CDR3 has 16 residues. Germline V lookup: CDR1 SEHNR, CDR2 FQNEAQ (reference sequence). CDR3 in DNA: TGTGCCAGCAGCTTAGCTCCGACAGGCCTTAATGAAAAACTGTTTTTT. It yields the protein CASSLAPTGLNEKLFF. Supplemented by reference TRBV7-9 and TRBJ1-4, the full variable domain reads DTGVSQNPRHKITKRGQNVTFRCDPISEHNRLYWYRQTLGQGPEFLTYFQNEAQLEKSRLLSDRFSAERPKGSFSTLEIQRTEQGDSAMYLCASSLAPTGLNEKLFFGSGTQLSVL.

The chain recombines TRBV28 with TRBJ2-7; 9 positions agree with TRBD1. V shed 8 bases and J 3 bases; nucleotides not matched to a gene: 8. The CDR3 sequence is 14 residues long. CDR1 and CDR2 (germline): MDHEN, SYDVKM. The CDR3 here is CASLGGTGLYEQYF. CDR3 DNA: TGTGCCAGCCTTGGGGGGACAGGGCTCTACGAGCAGTACTTC.